This TCR beta chain is from a study of OX40 agonist ivuxolimab in advanced cancers. Study background: Partial responses were achieved by three patients, one with hepatocellular carcinoma and two with cutaneous melanoma. Overall study findings and caveats: The study found that CD8+ T cells averaged more expanded clones than CD4+. At 0.1 to 3.0 mg/kg and by week 6, clonal expansion occurred in CD4+ and CD8+ blood T cells.

The CDR3 length is 14 residues. The germline V gene encodes CDR1 SGHNT and CDR2 YYREEE (reference sequence). Trimming took off 6 bases at V and 3 bases at J, with 12 bases between the two ends. On this clone: Its antigen is as yet unknown.

Clones were sequenced by immunoSEQ multiplex PCR, and TCRdb holds only the in-frame ones, with some missing. The data show around 65,000 clones, about 80% seen once. The specimen was CD4+ or CD8+ T cells sorted from blood, collected in a trial of the OX40 agonist ivuxolimab. The rearrangement uses TRBV5-4 and TRBJ1-4; a possible D gene is TRBD1 (5 bases). The sequence came from an adult with an advanced solid tumor such as melanoma, head and neck, liver or kidney cancer. CDR3 sequence (DNA): TGTGCCAGCAACGGGGGAGAAGCTAATGAAAAACTGTTTTTT. Its protein product is CASNGGEANEKLFF. Complete variable domain (other parts from reference TRBV5-4 and TRBJ1-4): ETGVTQSPTHLIKTRGQQVTLRCSSQSGHNTVSWYQQALGQGPQFIFQYYREEENGRGNFPPRFSGLQFPNYSSELNVNALELDDSALYLCASNGGEANEKLFFGSGTQLSVL.